The rows below give T cell receptor beta chains drawn from one sample of a study of blood T cell repertoires in COVID-19. Clones were read by immunoSEQ multiplex PCR, and TCRdb kept only the in-frame ones, dropping some. Of about 74,000 clones in the sample, roughly 81% were seen once. Material for sequencing was peripheral blood. Receptor source: a man aged 65-85 years with acute or convalescent COVID-19. The conserved cysteine and the conserved F or W are not part of the CDR3 here. Fields, in order: CDR3 protein, V gene, J gene, D gene, clone size. The D gene is left open where the match is weak. Not all rows give a size; the values are once, few, many and, for expanded clones, a class.

ASSQDVPGLAGVHEQF	TRBV4-2	TRBJ2-1	TRBD2	many
ASSLVLASTGELF	TRBV5-1	TRBJ2-2	TRBD2	.
ASSPTPGQARKASYEQY	TRBV28	TRBJ2-7	TRBD1	few
ASSLGQPSEAF	TRBV28	TRBJ1-1	.	.
ASSFLTSGTDTQY	TRBV27	TRBJ2-3	TRBD2	.
ASSLGVGNEQY	TRBV7-2	TRBJ2-7	.	few
ASSPGRVPYEQY	TRBV18	TRBJ2-7	.	.
ASSSPSGGDTQY	TRBV5-4	TRBJ2-3	.	.
ASSDSGGVPTDTQY	TRBV19	TRBJ2-3	TRBD2	.
ASSIAGTDTQY	TRBV19	TRBJ2-3	.	.
ASSLDRGAGETQY	TRBV5-4	TRBJ2-5	.	.
ASSSGQLSNYGYT	TRBV5-6	TRBJ1-2	TRBD1	.
ASSWGQAMNTEAF	TRBV5-5	TRBJ1-1	TRBD1	.
ASSIGDREQPQH	TRBV19	TRBJ1-5	TRBD1	few
ASSLPGLNQPQH	TRBV7-8	TRBJ1-5	.	.
ASSSGTFVTGANVLT	TRBV7-8	TRBJ2-6	.	.
ASGQTQY	TRBV7-2	TRBJ2-5	.	.
ASSLGGQQETQY	TRBV5-1	TRBJ2-5	TRBD1	.
ASSRVGGGLEQF	TRBV3-1/TRBV3-2	TRBJ2-1	.	once
ASRPREENNEQF	TRBV2	TRBJ2-1	.	.
ASRSGGSSYEQY	TRBV7-2	TRBJ2-7	TRBD2	.
ASSYFSSYNSPLH	TRBV6-5	TRBJ1-6	.	.
ASSPTPGGGTDTQY	TRBV19	TRBJ2-3	TRBD1	few
ASSAPPTEDTEAF	TRBV2	TRBJ1-1	.	few
ATQFRGPGANVLT	TRBV28	TRBJ2-6	TRBD1	.
ASSRDQASYEQY	TRBV7-8	TRBJ2-7	.	.
ASSFLSYNEQF	TRBV12-3/TRBV12-4	TRBJ2-1	.	.
ASSVDPGVAGELF	TRBV9	TRBJ2-2	.	.
ASSLREGVTGELF	TRBV7-9	TRBJ2-2	TRBD2	.
ALGRGVATNEKLF	TRBV30	TRBJ1-4	.	.
ASSLSLGGNTEAF	TRBV5-1	TRBJ1-1	.	once
ASRPTGTSGRNEQF	TRBV28	TRBJ2-1	TRBD2	few
ASSQEPGNPSSYNEQF	TRBV3-1/TRBV3-2	TRBJ2-1	.	.
ASSADLGSSGETQY	TRBV5-4	TRBJ2-5	.	.
ASSLQHRGSGNTIY	TRBV7-6	TRBJ1-3	TRBD1	few
ASRSPGQGFKTQY	TRBV5-8	TRBJ2-5	TRBD1	few
ASSPRVVGYEQY	TRBV9	TRBJ2-7	.	few
ASSFGSFPGAF	TRBV5-5	TRBJ1-1	.	.
ASSLGGRTGELF	TRBV11-3	TRBJ2-2	.	.
ASSIGHRGGYGYT	TRBV19	TRBJ1-2	TRBD1	.
ASRFLRADREAEAF	TRBV7-2	TRBJ1-1	TRBD1	.
ASSQSRGNREY	TRBV3-1/TRBV3-2	TRBJ2-3	.	.